The subject of this entry is one T cell receptor beta chain. V lost 3 bases, J lost 3 bases, and 14 bases lay in between. The CDR3 loop spans 15 amino acids. CDR1 is MNHNS and CDR2 is SASEGT in the germline V gene. Profiling relied on immunoSEQ multiplex PCR, and the TCRdb table lists in-frame clones only, not all of them. The table records more than 250,000 clones, around nine tenths of them present only once. This entry comes from a study of blood T cell repertoires in COVID-19. Recovered status in Cohort 3 required two negative PCRs, clearance, or symptom resolution. V and J are TRBV6-1 and TRBJ1-2; D is undetermined. The sample was PBMCs or T cells enriched from blood (not recorded which). The receptor was derived from a woman younger than 30 who had recovered from COVID-19. The DNA of the CDR3 is TGTGCCAGCAGTGATTCTCGGGGTTGGGACTATGGCTACACCTTC. Protein sequence: CASSDSRGWDYGYTF.